This is a list of T cell receptor beta chains from one sample in a study of response to subunit inactivated influenza vaccine. TCRdb re-analysed the RT-PCR reads in MiXCR, keeping a single row per CDR3 protein. Of some 500,000 distinct CDR3 sequences in the sample, approximately 17% were seen once. Sequencing was performed on CD4+ T cells sorted from PBMCs, taken less than 30 months after vaccination. The source of these receptors is a man between 50 and 69 years old who received an inactivated influenza vaccine. CDR3s include the opening cysteine and the closing phenylalanine or tryptophan. D genes are given only for firm matches. Not all rows give a size; the values are once, few, many and, for expanded clones, a class.

cdr3_nt: TGCAGTGCTAGAAGACTAGCGGGAGGACGCGGGGAGCAGTTCTTC; cdr3_aa: CSARRLAGGRGEQFF; v_call: TRBV20-1; d_call: TRBD2; clone_size: many; j_call: TRBJ2-1
cdr3_nt: TGCAGTGCTAGCCGGACAGGGGGGTGGATGAACACTGAAGCTTTCTTT; cdr3_aa: CSASRTGGWMNTEAFF; v_call: TRBV20-1; d_call: TRBD1; clone_size: few; j_call: TRBJ1-1
cdr3_nt: TGTGCCAGCAGCCGGTCCCTAGGTGGGGAGACCCAGTACTTC; cdr3_aa: CASSRSLGGETQYF; v_call: TRBV7-9; d_call: NA; clone_size: NA; j_call: TRBJ2-5
cdr3_nt: TGTGCCAGCAGTTTACACAGGGATCTGTACGAGCAGTACTTC; cdr3_aa: CASSLHRDLYEQYF; v_call: TRBV6-5; d_call: NA; clone_size: few; j_call: TRBJ2-7
cdr3_nt: TGTGCCAGCAGTTATCTTGGGCAGGGAATAGGGAGGGATAATTCACCCCTCCACTTT; cdr3_aa: CASSYLGQGIGRDNSPLHF; v_call: TRBV6-5; d_call: NA; clone_size: NA; j_call: TRBJ1-6
cdr3_nt: TGCAGCGTTGAAGATTTGAGGGGTACTGAAGCTTTCTTT; cdr3_aa: CSVEDLRGTEAFF; v_call: TRBV29-1; d_call: NA; clone_size: NA; j_call: TRBJ1-1
cdr3_nt: TGTGCCAGCAGCCAAATGGGGGCTAGCGCGAGTACGCAGTATTTT; cdr3_aa: CASSQMGASASTQYF; v_call: TRBV4-2; d_call: NA; clone_size: NA; j_call: TRBJ2-3
cdr3_nt: TGCAGCGTTGTCCCCTCTGGGGCCAACGTCCTGACTTTC; cdr3_aa: CSVVPSGANVLTF; v_call: TRBV29-1; d_call: NA; clone_size: NA; j_call: TRBJ2-6
cdr3_nt: TGCAGCGCTCCCGAAGGGGTCGGGACCCAGTACTTC; cdr3_aa: CSAPEGVGTQYF; v_call: TRBV29-1; d_call: NA; clone_size: many; j_call: TRBJ2-5
cdr3_nt: TGCGCCAGCAGCTTGACTCGATCAGAAGAGACCCAGTACTTC; cdr3_aa: CASSLTRSEETQYF; v_call: TRBV5-1; d_call: NA; clone_size: few; j_call: TRBJ2-5
cdr3_nt: TGCGCCAGCAGATCGGATTTAACGGGAAATTCACCCCTCCACTTT; cdr3_aa: CASRSDLTGNSPLHF; v_call: TRBV5-1; d_call: NA; clone_size: many; j_call: TRBJ1-6
cdr3_nt: TGTGCCAGCAGCCATAATCCCGAAAAACTGTTTTTT; cdr3_aa: CASSHNPEKLFF; v_call: TRBV7-9; d_call: NA; clone_size: NA; j_call: TRBJ1-4
cdr3_nt: TGCAGTGCTAGGGCCGAGGAGCAGTACTTC; cdr3_aa: CSARAEEQYF; v_call: TRBV20-1; d_call: NA; clone_size: NA; j_call: TRBJ2-7
cdr3_nt: TGCGCCAGCAGCTTTGGGGACAGGACTTTATCCGAGCAGTACTTC; cdr3_aa: CASSFGDRTLSEQYF; v_call: TRBV5-1; d_call: TRBD1; clone_size: NA; j_call: TRBJ2-7
cdr3_nt: TGTGCCTCCGATTCCGGGACAGGGCAAGAGACCCAGTACTTC; cdr3_aa: CASDSGTGQETQYF; v_call: TRBV10-3; d_call: TRBD1; clone_size: NA; j_call: TRBJ2-5
cdr3_nt: TGCAGTGCTCCAGGGACTAATGAAAAACTGTTTTTT; cdr3_aa: CSAPGTNEKLFF; v_call: TRBV20-1; d_call: NA; clone_size: few; j_call: TRBJ1-4
cdr3_nt: TGCGCCAGCAGCCAAAGAGTGACTAGCGGAATTAGCACAGATACGCAGTATTTT; cdr3_aa: CASSQRVTSGISTDTQYF; v_call: TRBV4-3; d_call: TRBD2; clone_size: NA; j_call: TRBJ2-3
cdr3_nt: TGTGCCAGCAGCAGACTTAGCGGGACTGCCACCGGGGAGCTGTTTTTT; cdr3_aa: CASSRLSGTATGELFF; v_call: TRBV7-8; d_call: TRBD2; clone_size: few; j_call: TRBJ2-2
cdr3_nt: TGCGCCAGCAGCGAGACTGGGGCCAACGTCCTGACTTTC; cdr3_aa: CASSETGANVLTF; v_call: TRBV5-1; d_call: NA; clone_size: NA; j_call: TRBJ2-6
cdr3_nt: TGTGCCAGCAGCCTGGACAGGGTGTCCACCGGGGAGCTGTTTTTT; cdr3_aa: CASSLDRVSTGELFF; v_call: TRBV2; d_call: TRBD1; clone_size: NA; j_call: TRBJ2-2
cdr3_nt: TGCAGTGCTACAACCACAGATACGCAGTATTTT; cdr3_aa: CSATTTDTQYF; v_call: TRBV20-1; d_call: NA; clone_size: many; j_call: TRBJ2-3
cdr3_nt: TGTGCCAGCAGTCCACTGGGACAGACTTTTACCTACAATGAGCAGTTCTTC; cdr3_aa: CASSPLGQTFTYNEQFF; v_call: TRBV28; d_call: TRBD1; clone_size: NA; j_call: TRBJ2-1
cdr3_nt: TGTGCCAGCAGCGCGGGTAACTATGGCTACACCTTC; cdr3_aa: CASSAGNYGYTF; v_call: TRBV5-6; d_call: NA; clone_size: few; j_call: TRBJ1-2
cdr3_nt: TGCGCCAGCAGCTTTGATCAAAACACCGGGGAGCTGTTTTTT; cdr3_aa: CASSFDQNTGELFF; v_call: TRBV5-1; d_call: NA; clone_size: NA; j_call: TRBJ2-2
cdr3_nt: TGCGCCAGCAGCCAGGGGGCTAGCGGGGGCAATGAGCAGTTCTTC; cdr3_aa: CASSQGASGGNEQFF; v_call: TRBV5-1; d_call: TRBD2; clone_size: NA; j_call: TRBJ2-1
cdr3_nt: TGCAGCGTTGATACACTGGGGGAGACCCAGTACTTC; cdr3_aa: CSVDTLGETQYF; v_call: TRBV29-1; d_call: NA; clone_size: few; j_call: TRBJ2-5
cdr3_nt: TGTGCCAGCAGTTCTCCACCTCGGGGTGGCGGGACTAGCTCTGGGGCCAACGTCCTGACTTTC; cdr3_aa: CASSSPPRGGGTSSGANVLTF; v_call: TRBV6-2/TRBV6-3; d_call: TRBD2; clone_size: few; j_call: TRBJ2-6
cdr3_nt: TGTGCCAGCAGCGGCCCTAGGGGCACATACAATGAGCAGTTCTTC; cdr3_aa: CASSGPRGTYNEQFF; v_call: TRBV7-6; d_call: NA; clone_size: many; j_call: TRBJ2-1
cdr3_nt: TGCAGTGCTAGTATACTAGCGGAAGAGACCCAGTACTTC; cdr3_aa: CSASILAEETQYF; v_call: TRBV20-1; d_call: TRBD2; clone_size: NA; j_call: TRBJ2-5
cdr3_nt: TGTGCCTGGAGCCGACAAACCTATGGCTACACCTTC; cdr3_aa: CAWSRQTYGYTF; v_call: TRBV30; d_call: NA; clone_size: many; j_call: TRBJ1-2
cdr3_nt: TGCGCCAGCAGCCCCGGTGCTGTCCAAGAGACCCAGTACTTC; cdr3_aa: CASSPGAVQETQYF; v_call: TRBV5-1; d_call: NA; clone_size: few; j_call: TRBJ2-5
cdr3_nt: TGTGCCAGCAGAAGCGTCGGGAGAGGTTACACTGAAGCTTTCTTT; cdr3_aa: CASRSVGRGYTEAFF; v_call: TRBV6-2/TRBV6-3; d_call: NA; clone_size: few; j_call: TRBJ1-1
cdr3_nt: TGCAGTGCTCCTATATGGACTAGCGGGGTAATGGAGACCCAGTACTTC; cdr3_aa: CSAPIWTSGVMETQYF; v_call: TRBV20-1; d_call: TRBD2; clone_size: few; j_call: TRBJ2-5
cdr3_nt: TGTGCCAGTAGTAGATCGGCGGGTCGCTACGGAAAACTGTTTTTT; cdr3_aa: CASSRSAGRYGKLFF; v_call: TRBV19; d_call: NA; clone_size: NA; j_call: TRBJ1-4
cdr3_nt: TGTGCCAGCAGTCCGCGAAGGGGTTACGAGCAGTACTTC; cdr3_aa: CASSPRRGYEQYF; v_call: TRBV12-3/TRBV12-4; d_call: NA; clone_size: NA; j_call: TRBJ2-7
cdr3_nt: TGTGCCAGCACTAGGGGGGCAGCGAACACCGGGGAGCTGTTTTTT; cdr3_aa: CASTRGAANTGELFF; v_call: TRBV2; d_call: NA; clone_size: NA; j_call: TRBJ2-2
cdr3_nt: TGCAGTGCTAGACCTCAGCCGGCTGAAAAACTGTTTTTT; cdr3_aa: CSARPQPAEKLFF; v_call: TRBV20-1; d_call: NA; clone_size: few; j_call: TRBJ1-4
cdr3_nt: TGCGCCAGCAGCTTGGCCGGAAAGGGAAACCAGCCCCAGCATTTT; cdr3_aa: CASSLAGKGNQPQHF; v_call: TRBV5-1; d_call: NA; clone_size: few; j_call: TRBJ1-5
cdr3_nt: TGTGCCAGCAGCTTATGGGCGGCAGATACGCAGTATTTT; cdr3_aa: CASSLWAADTQYF; v_call: TRBV7-8; d_call: NA; clone_size: few; j_call: TRBJ2-3
cdr3_nt: TGCGCCAGCAGCGTCACACAGGGGAGTGGGACTGAAGCTTTCTTT; cdr3_aa: CASSVTQGSGTEAFF; v_call: TRBV5-1; d_call: TRBD1; clone_size: many; j_call: TRBJ1-1
cdr3_nt: TGTGCCAGCAGCGCGAGCCCAGCGGGAGGGCCCTACGAGCAGTACTTC; cdr3_aa: CASSASPAGGPYEQYF; v_call: TRBV9; d_call: TRBD2; clone_size: NA; j_call: TRBJ2-7
cdr3_nt: TGTGCCAGCAGCTTAGACCAGCGTTCCTACGAGCAGTACTTC; cdr3_aa: CASSLDQRSYEQYF; v_call: TRBV7-2; d_call: NA; clone_size: NA; j_call: TRBJ2-7
cdr3_nt: TGCGCCAGCAGCCAAGACCTAGCGGGGAACAATGAGCAGTTCTTC; cdr3_aa: CASSQDLAGNNEQFF; v_call: TRBV4-3; d_call: TRBD2; clone_size: few; j_call: TRBJ2-1
cdr3_nt: TGCAGCGCTATGCAGGGGCCCTACAATGAGCAGTTCTTC; cdr3_aa: CSAMQGPYNEQFF; v_call: TRBV29-1; d_call: NA; clone_size: few; j_call: TRBJ2-1
cdr3_nt: TGTGCCAGCAGTTACTTTGCTAGCGGAATCGACAATGAGCAGTTCTTC; cdr3_aa: CASSYFASGIDNEQFF; v_call: TRBV6-8; d_call: TRBD2; clone_size: NA; j_call: TRBJ2-1
cdr3_nt: TGTGCCAGCAGCGACCACGGGATTGTAGAGACCCAGTACTTC; cdr3_aa: CASSDHGIVETQYF; v_call: TRBV12-3/TRBV12-4; d_call: NA; clone_size: NA; j_call: TRBJ2-5
cdr3_nt: TGTGCCAGCAGCTTCACCGGGACTGCCGGCCCGGATACGCAGTATTTT; cdr3_aa: CASSFTGTAGPDTQYF; v_call: TRBV7-2; d_call: NA; clone_size: NA; j_call: TRBJ2-3
cdr3_nt: TGTGCCAGCAGCCAAGGCACCTCTGGAAACACCATATATTTT; cdr3_aa: CASSQGTSGNTIYF; v_call: TRBV4-2; d_call: NA; clone_size: few; j_call: TRBJ1-3
cdr3_nt: TGCGCCAGCAGCCAAGGGACAGGGGATACCTTCGAGCAGTACTTC; cdr3_aa: CASSQGTGDTFEQYF; v_call: TRBV4-3; d_call: TRBD1; clone_size: few; j_call: TRBJ2-7